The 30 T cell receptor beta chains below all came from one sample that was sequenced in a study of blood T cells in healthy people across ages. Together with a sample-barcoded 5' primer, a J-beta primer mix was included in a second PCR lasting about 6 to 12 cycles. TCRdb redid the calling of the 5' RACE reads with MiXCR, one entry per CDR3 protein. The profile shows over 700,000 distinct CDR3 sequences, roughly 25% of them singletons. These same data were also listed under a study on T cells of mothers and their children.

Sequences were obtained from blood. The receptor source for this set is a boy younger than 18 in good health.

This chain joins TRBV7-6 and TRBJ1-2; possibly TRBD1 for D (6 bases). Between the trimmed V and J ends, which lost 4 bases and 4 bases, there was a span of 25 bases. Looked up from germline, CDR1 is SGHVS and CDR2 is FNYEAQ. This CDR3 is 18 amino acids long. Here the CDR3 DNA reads TGTGCCAGCAGCTCCGGAGATGCGAACACAGGGTTTCTCTATGGCTACACCTTC. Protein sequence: CASSSGDANTGFLYGYTF.

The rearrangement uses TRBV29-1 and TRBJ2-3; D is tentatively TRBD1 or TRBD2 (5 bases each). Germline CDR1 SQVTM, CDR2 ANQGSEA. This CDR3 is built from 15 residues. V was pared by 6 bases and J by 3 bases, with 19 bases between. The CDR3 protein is CSVVQGRALTDTQYF. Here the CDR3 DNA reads TGCAGCGTCGTCCAGGGACGGGCCTTAACAGATACGCAGTATTTT.

CDR3 sequence reads: CSVEGQGTYNEQFF. CDR3 nucleotide sequence: TGCAGCGTTGAAGGCCAGGGAACCTACAATGAGCAGTTCTTC. The V and J genes are TRBV29-1 and TRBJ2-5, with D perhaps matching TRBD1 (5 bases). The DNA end is a closer match to TRBJ2-1, so the J assignment may be wrong. CDR3 length equals 14 residues. Germline CDR1 reads SQVTM; CDR2 reads ANQGSEA.

The CDR3 protein is CASSQSRGEPYNEQFF. In nucleotides, the CDR3 is TGTGCCAGCAGCCAGTCGCGGGGGGAACCCTACAATGAGCAGTTCTTC. The chain couples TRBV4-2 to TRBJ2-1, with 8 bases fitting TRBD2. V lost 3 bases to trimming and J lost 2 bases; unmatched junction nucleotides: 6. Germline V gene sequence: CDR1 LGHNA, CDR2 YNFKEQ. The CDR3 is 16 amino acids.

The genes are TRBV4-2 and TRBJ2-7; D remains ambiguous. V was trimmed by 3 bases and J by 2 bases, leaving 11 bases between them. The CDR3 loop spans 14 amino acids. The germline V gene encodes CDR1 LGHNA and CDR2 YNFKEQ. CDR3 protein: CASSQRHGPYEQYF. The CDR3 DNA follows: TGTGCCAGCAGCCAGAGGCATGGGCCCTACGAGCAGTACTTC.

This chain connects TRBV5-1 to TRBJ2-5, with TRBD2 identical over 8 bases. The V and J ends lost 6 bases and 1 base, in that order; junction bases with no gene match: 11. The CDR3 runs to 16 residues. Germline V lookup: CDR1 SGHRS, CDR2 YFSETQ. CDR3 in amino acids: CASNVGLEGGQETQYF. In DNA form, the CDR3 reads TGCGCCAGCAATGTGGGACTAGAAGGGGGCCAAGAGACCCAGTACTTC.

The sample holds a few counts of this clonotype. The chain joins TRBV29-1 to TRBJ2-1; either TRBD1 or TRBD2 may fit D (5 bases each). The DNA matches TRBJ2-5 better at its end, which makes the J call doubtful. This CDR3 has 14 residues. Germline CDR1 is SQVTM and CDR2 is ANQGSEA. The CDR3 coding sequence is TGCAGCGGAAACCAGTTAAGTGGGGCGGGGACCCAGTACTTC. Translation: CSGNQLSGAGTQYF.

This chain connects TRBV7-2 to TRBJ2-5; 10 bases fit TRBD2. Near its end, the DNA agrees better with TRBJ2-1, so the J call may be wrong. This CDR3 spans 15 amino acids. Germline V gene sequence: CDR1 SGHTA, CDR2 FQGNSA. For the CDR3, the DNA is TGTGCCAGCAGCTTAGAACTAGCGGGGCACAATGAGCAGTTCTTC. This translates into CASSLELAGHNEQFF.

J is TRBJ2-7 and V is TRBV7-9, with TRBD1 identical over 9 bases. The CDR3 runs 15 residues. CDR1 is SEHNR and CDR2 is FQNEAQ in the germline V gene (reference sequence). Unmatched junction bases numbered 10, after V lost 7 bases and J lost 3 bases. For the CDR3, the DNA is TGTGCCAGCACTAATACACCGGGACAGGGCTACGAGCAGTACTTC. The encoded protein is CASTNTPGQGYEQYF. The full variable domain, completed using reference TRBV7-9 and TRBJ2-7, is DTGVSQNPRHKITKRGQNVTFRCDPISEHNRLYWYRQTLGQGPEFLTYFQNEAQLEKSRLLSDRFSAERPKGSFSTLEIQRTEQGDSAMYLCASTNTPGQGYEQYFGPGTRLTVT.

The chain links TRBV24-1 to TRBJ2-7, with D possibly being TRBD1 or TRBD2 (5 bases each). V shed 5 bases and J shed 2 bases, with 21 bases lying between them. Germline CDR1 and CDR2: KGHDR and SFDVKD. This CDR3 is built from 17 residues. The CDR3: CATSAPRRGLGPYEQYF. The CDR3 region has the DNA TGTGCCACCAGTGCCCCCCGCCGGGGCCTTGGCCCCTACGAGCAGTACTTC.

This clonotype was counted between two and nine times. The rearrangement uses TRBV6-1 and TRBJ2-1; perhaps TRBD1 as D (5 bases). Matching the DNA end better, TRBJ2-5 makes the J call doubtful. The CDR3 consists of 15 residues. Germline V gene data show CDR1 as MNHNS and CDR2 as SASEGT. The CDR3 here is CASSPLTGPQETQYF. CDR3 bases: TGTGCCAGCAGTCCCCTAACAGGTCCCCAAGAGACCCAGTACTTC.

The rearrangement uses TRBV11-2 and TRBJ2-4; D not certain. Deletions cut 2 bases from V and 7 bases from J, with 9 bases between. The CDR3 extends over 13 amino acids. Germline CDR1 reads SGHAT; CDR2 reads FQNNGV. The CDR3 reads CASSLSGRNIQYF. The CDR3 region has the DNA TGTGCCAGCAGCTTATCCGGACGGAACATTCAGTACTTC.

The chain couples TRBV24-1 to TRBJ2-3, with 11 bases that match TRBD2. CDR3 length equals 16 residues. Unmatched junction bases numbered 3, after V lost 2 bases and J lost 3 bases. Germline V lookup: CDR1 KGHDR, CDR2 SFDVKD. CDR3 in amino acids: CATSDSRLAGTDTQYF. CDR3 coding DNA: TGTGCCACCAGTGATTCTCGACTAGCGGGGACAGATACGCAGTATTTT.

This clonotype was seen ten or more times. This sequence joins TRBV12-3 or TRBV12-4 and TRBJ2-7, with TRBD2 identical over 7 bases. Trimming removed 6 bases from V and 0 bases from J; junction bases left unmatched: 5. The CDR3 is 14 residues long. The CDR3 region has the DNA TGTGCCAGCAGCTTGGGGGGGGACTCCTACGAGCAGTACTTC. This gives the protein CASSLGGDSYEQYF.

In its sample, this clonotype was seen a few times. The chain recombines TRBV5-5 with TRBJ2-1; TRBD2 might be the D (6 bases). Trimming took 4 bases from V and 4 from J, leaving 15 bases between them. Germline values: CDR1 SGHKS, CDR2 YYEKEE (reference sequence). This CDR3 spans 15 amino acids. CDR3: CASSGSGFTYNEQFF. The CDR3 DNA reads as TGTGCCAGCAGCGGTAGCGGCTTCACTTACAATGAGCAGTTCTTC.

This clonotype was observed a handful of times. CDR3 region: CATSDPVSRDGNYEQYF. CDR3 DNA sequence: TGTGCCACCAGTGATCCAGTATCCCGGGACGGAAACTACGAGCAGTACTTC. The chain has TRBV24-1 and TRBJ2-5; D tentatively fits TRBD1 or TRBD2 (5 bases each). The J call may be wrong; the DNA end is better matched by TRBJ2-7. CDR3 length: 17 residues. The germline V gene has CDR1 KGHDR and CDR2 SFDVKD.

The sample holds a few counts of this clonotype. The CDR3 DNA reads as TGTGCCAGCAGTTACTCGGGGGAGGTGGAGACCCAGTACTTC. Translation: CASSYSGEVETQYF. The chain joins TRBV6-6 to TRBJ2-5; a weak D match, TRBD2 (6 bases). The germline CDR1 and CDR2 sequences are MNHNY and SVGAGI (reference sequence). The CDR3 consists of 14 residues. Between the trimmed V and J ends, which lost 0 bases and 5 bases, there was a span of 10 bases.

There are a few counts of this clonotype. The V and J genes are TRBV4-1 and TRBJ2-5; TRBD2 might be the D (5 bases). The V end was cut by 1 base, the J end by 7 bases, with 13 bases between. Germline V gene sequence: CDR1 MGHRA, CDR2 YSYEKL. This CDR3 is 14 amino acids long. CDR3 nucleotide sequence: TGCGCCAGCAGCCAAGTCTCCCCGGCGGGGACCCAGTACTTC. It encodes CASSQVSPAGTQYF.

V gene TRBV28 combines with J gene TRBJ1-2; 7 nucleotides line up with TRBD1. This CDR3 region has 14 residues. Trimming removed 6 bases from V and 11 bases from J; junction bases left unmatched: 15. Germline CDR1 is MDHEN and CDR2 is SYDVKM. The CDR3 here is CASRPQGDVLYYTF. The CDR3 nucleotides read TGTGCCAGCAGACCGCAGGGGGACGTTTTGTATTACACCTTC.

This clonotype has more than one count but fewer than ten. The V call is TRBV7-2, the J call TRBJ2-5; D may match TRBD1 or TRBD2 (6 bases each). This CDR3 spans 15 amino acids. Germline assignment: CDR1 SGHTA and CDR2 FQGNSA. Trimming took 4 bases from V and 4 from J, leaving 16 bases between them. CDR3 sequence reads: CASSSRGGPTETQYF. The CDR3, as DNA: TGTGCCAGCAGCTCCCGAGGGGGGCCAACAGAGACCCAGTACTTC.

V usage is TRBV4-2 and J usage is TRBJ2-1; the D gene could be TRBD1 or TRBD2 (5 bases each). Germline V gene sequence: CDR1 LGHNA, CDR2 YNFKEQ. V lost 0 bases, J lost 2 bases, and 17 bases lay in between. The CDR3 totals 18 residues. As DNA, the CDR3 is TGTGCCAGCAGCCAAGATTTGAGCCGGGGCGGAGCCTACAATGAGCAGTTCTTC. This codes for CASSQDLSRGGAYNEQFF.

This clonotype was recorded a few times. This CDR3 reads CATSDLYGYTF. DNA of the CDR3: TGTGCCACCAGTGATTTGTATGGCTACACCTTC. This chain links TRBV24-1 with TRBJ1-2; unclear D gene. V was pared by 0 bases and J by 5 bases, with 0 bases between. The CDR3 has 11 residues. Germline V gene sequence: CDR1 KGHDR, CDR2 SFDVKD.

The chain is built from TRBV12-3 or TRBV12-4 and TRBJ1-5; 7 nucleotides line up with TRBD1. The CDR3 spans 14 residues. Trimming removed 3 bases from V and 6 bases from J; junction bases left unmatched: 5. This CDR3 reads CASSFSQGSQPQHF. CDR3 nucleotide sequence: TGTGCCAGCAGTTTTTCACAGGGGAGTCAGCCCCAGCATTTT.

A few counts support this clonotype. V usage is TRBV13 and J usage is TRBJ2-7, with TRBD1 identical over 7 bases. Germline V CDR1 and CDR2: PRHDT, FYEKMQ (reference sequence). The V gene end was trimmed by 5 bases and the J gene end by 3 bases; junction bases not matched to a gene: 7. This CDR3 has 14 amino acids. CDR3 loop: CASSRRDSNYEQYF. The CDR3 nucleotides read TGTGCCAGCAGCCGCCGGGACAGCAACTACGAGCAGTACTTC.

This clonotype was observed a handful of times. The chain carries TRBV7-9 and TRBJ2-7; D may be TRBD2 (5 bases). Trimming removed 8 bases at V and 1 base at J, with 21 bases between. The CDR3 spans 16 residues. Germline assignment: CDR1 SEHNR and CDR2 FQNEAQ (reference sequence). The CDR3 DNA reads TGTGCCAGCTGCCAAACTTGGGGAGAGACTTCCTACGAGCAGTACTTC. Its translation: CASCQTWGETSYEQYF.

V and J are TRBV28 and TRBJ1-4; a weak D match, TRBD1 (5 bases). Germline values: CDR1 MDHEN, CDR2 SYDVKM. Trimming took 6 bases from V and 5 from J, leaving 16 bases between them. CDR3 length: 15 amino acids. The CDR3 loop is CASRSGGTGNEKLFF. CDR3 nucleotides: TGTGCCAGCAGGTCAGGCGGGACGGGGAATGAAAAACTGTTTTTT.

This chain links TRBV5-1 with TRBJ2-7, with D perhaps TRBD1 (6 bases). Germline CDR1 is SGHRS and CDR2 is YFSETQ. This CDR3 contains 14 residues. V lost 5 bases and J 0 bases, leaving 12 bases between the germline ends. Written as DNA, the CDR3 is TGCGCCAGCAGACCTGGGACAATCTCCTACGAGCAGTACTTC. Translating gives CASRPGTISYEQYF. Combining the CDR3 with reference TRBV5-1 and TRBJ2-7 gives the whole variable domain KAGVTQTPRYLIKTRGQQVTLSCSPISGHRSVSWYQQTPGQGLQFLFEYFSETQRNKGNFPGRFSGRQFSNSRSEMNVSTLELGDSALYLCASRPGTISYEQYFGPGTRLTVT.

The CDR3, as DNA: TGTGCCAGCAGCGACGGAGGACAAGGGGCTGGGGACGAGCAGTACTTC. It codes for CASSDGGQGAGDEQYF. The chain combines TRBV6-6 with TRBJ2-7; D is perhaps TRBD1 or TRBD2 (5 bases each). Germline CDR1 and CDR2: MNHNY and SVGAGI (reference sequence). The V end lost 6 bases, the J end lost 5 bases, and 23 bases lay between the germline ends. There are 16 residues in the CDR3.

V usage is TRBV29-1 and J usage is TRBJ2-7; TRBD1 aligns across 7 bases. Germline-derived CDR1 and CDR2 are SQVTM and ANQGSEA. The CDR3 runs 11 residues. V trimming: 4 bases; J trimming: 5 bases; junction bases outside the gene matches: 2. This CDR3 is CSVVGQNEQYF. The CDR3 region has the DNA TGCAGCGTTGTGGGACAGAACGAGCAGTACTTC.

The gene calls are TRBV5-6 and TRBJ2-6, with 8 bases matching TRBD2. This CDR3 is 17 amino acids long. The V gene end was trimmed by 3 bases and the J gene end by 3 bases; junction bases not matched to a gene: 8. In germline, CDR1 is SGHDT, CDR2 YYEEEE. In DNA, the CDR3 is TGTGCCAGCAGCTCGGGACTAGGAGGATTTGGGGCCAACGTCCTGACTTTC. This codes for CASSSGLGGFGANVLTF.